This TCR beta chain was sequenced during a study of graft-versus-host responses after intestinal transplantation. In the study overall: The transplants performed in recipients were multivisceral, liver-intestinal, or isolated intestinal.

Sequencing was performed with immunoSEQ multiplex PCR; in TCRdb, only in-frame clones are kept and a portion is missing. The sample lists roughly 99,000 clones, 86% occurring once. The V gene end was trimmed by 7 bases and the J gene end by 2 bases; junction bases not matched to a gene: 9. CDR1 and CDR2 (germline): MNHNS, SASEGT. This CDR3 is built from 15 residues. Study results and limitations: Early HvG declines after transplant were associated with peak circulating GvH clone levels.

Points on this clone: Its antigen is currently unknown.

The clonotype comes from a human patient who received an intestinal transplant, so some T cells may come from the graft donor. The rearrangement joins TRBV6-1 to TRBJ2-7; TRBD1 matches at 9 bases. The input for sequencing was PBMCs, taken 255 days after intestinal transplant. As DNA, the CDR3 is TGTGCCAGCAAGGACAGGGGATTGGCCACCTACGAGCAGTACTTC. This sequence encodes CASKDRGLATYEQYF.